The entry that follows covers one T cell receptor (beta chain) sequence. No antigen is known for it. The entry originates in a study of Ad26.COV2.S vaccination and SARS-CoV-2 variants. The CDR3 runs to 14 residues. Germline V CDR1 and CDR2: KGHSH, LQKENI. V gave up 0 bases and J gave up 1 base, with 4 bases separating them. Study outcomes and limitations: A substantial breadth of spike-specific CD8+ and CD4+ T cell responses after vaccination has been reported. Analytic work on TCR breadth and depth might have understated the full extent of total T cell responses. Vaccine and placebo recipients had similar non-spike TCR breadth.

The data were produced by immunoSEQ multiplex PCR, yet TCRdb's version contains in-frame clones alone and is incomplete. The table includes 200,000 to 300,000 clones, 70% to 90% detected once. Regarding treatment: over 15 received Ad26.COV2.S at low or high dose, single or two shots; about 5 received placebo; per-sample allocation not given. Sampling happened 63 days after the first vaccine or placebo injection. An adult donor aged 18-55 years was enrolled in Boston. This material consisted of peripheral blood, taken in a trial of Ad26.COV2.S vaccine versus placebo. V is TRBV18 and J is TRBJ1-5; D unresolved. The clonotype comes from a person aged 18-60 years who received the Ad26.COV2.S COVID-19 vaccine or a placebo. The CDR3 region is CASSPPSSNQPQHF. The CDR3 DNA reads TGTGCCAGCTCACCACCCAGCAGCAATCAGCCCCAGCATTTT.